This T cell receptor beta chain was identified during a study of OX40 agonist ivuxolimab in advanced cancers. The study, taken as a whole, reports: More expanded clones were seen, on average, in CD8+ T cells than in CD4+.

This CDR3 has 13 residues. Germline-derived CDR1 and CDR2 are KGHSH and LQKENI. V dropped 0 bases and J dropped 2 bases, with 3 bases sitting between them. The protocol was immunoSEQ multiplex PCR, while the TCRdb copy is restricted to in-frame clones and leaves out a portion. The top ten clones hold around 0.25% of a sample with about 98,000 clones, 85% to 95% of them seen once. Concerning this clone: Its specificity is not known. The same CDR3 arises from other DNA sequences in this sample as well.

The source material was CD4+ or CD8+ T cells sorted from blood, sampled in a trial of the OX40 agonist ivuxolimab. This chain uses TRBV18 with TRBJ2-3; no clear D. The receptor comes from an adult with an advanced solid tumor such as melanoma, head and neck, liver or kidney cancer. CDR3 sequence (DNA): TGTGCCAGCTCACCACCGCCCACAGATACGCAGTATTTT. Translation gives CASSPPPTDTQYF.